These 29 T cell receptor beta chains were sequenced from one sample in a study of breast tumors, draining lymph nodes, adjacent tissues. Axillary draining lymph nodes of breast cancer patients supplied the node samples. MiXCR, run by TCRdb on the multiplex PCR reads, gives a single entry per CDR3 protein. This table holds about 200,000 distinct CDR3 sequences, 34% found once. The sample consisted of axillary lymph node tissue. Every receptor here comes from a female donor with breast cancer. Some clones in this sample may be carry-over from other donors' samples.

Comment on this clonotype: Possible read error: a much larger clone is one base away. The chain has TRBV11-3 and TRBJ2-7, with D maybe TRBD1 (6 bases). Trimming left V 2 bases short and J 3 bases short, with 14 bases between. Germline assignment: CDR1 SGHNT and CDR2 YENEEA. The CDR3 runs 15 residues. This CDR3 is CASSLRGGSFYEQYF. CDR3 sequence (DNA): TGTGCCAGCAGCTTAAGAGGGGGAAGCTTCTACGAGCAGTACTTC. Full variable domain (outside the CDR3, taken from reference TRBV11-3 and TRBJ2-7): EAGVVQSPRYKIIEKKQPVAFWCNPISGHNTLYWYLQNLGQGPELLIRYENEEAVDDSQLPKDRFSAERLKGVDSTLKIQPAELGDSAVYLCASSLRGGSFYEQYFGPGTRLTVT.

This clonotype occurred many times. The chain combines TRBV5-1 with TRBJ2-1; D is perhaps TRBD2 (6 bases). V was cut by 0 bases and J by 4 bases, with 8 bases left in between. Germline CDR1 is SGHRS and CDR2 is YFSETQ. This CDR3 comprises 14 residues. The CDR3 here is CASSLELAYNEQFF. CDR3 bases: TGCGCCAGCAGCTTGGAGCTAGCGTACAATGAGCAGTTCTTC.

As concerns this clonotype: It is likely a read error, because the conserved phenylalanine at the end of the CDR3 is missing. The DNA is left out, because the CDR3 cannot be placed on it with certainty; the CDR3 is given as TCRdb lists it. The chain links TRBV19 to TRBJ2-1; the table names TRBD2, a call not compared with the DNA. Germline values: CDR1 LNHDA, CDR2 SQIVND (reference sequence). The CDR3 numbers 13 amino acids, ends counted. CDR3 loop: CASSIRRVHEQTL.

This clonotype was counted a few times. V is TRBV6-2 or TRBV6-3 and J is TRBJ2-1; D may be TRBD2 (7 bases). The germline CDR1 and CDR2 sequences are MNHEY and SVGEGT. The CDR3 is made up of 15 amino acids. V was clipped by 5 bases and J by 6 bases, with 17 bases between them. The chain's CDR3 is CASSKLWRGGNEQFF. In DNA, the CDR3 is TGTGCCAGCAGTAAACTTTGGAGGGGGGGCAATGAGCAGTTCTTC.

This chain links TRBV7-3 with TRBJ2-7; the D is unclear. The CDR3 covers 14 residues. Trimming removed 5 bases at V and 6 bases at J, with 17 bases between. Germline V lookup: CDR1 SGHTA, CDR2 FQGTGA. The CDR3 sequence is CASSNLPRQPEQYF. In DNA form, the CDR3 reads TGTGCCAGCAGCAACCTCCCGAGGCAGCCCGAGCAGTACTTC.

At least ten counts were recorded for this clonotype. The genes are TRBV29-1 and TRBJ1-2; 9 positions agree with TRBD1. Trimming cost V 4 bases and J 7 bases; bases outside gene matches: 4. This CDR3 is built from 12 residues. The germline gives CDR1 SQVTM, CDR2 ANQGSEA. The CDR3 loop reads CSVGQGGGGYTF. In DNA, the CDR3 is TGCAGCGTTGGACAGGGGGGTGGTGGCTACACCTTC.

This clonotype came up a few times. This sequence joins TRBV30 and TRBJ2-2, with TRBD1 matching over 9 bases. Unmatched junction bases numbered 8, after V lost 7 bases and J lost 5 bases. CDR3 length: 14 amino acids. The V gene's germline CDR1 is GTSNPN and CDR2 SVGIG (reference sequence). CDR3 DNA: TGTGCCTCCACAGGGGGCGCATTGACCGGGGAGCTGTTTTTT. Translating it yields CASTGGALTGELFF.

This clonotype was detected only a few times. The gene calls are TRBV20-1 and TRBJ2-4, with D unresolved. Looked up from germline, CDR1 is DFQATT and CDR2 is SNEGSKA (reference sequence). Deletions cut 1 base from V and 4 bases from J, with 8 bases between. This CDR3 has 13 amino acids. Here the CDR3 reads CSARGQAKNIQYF. The DNA for the CDR3 is TGCAGTGCTAGAGGGCAGGCTAAAAACATTCAGTACTTC.

The chain uses TRBV15 and TRBJ1-6; D is unresolved. Germline V gene sequence: CDR1 LNHNV, CDR2 YYDKDF (reference sequence). The CDR3 sequence is 14 residues long. The CDR3 loop is CGTRNAGTASPLHF. The CDR3, as DNA: TGTGGTACCAGAAATGCAGGCACCGCTTCACCCCTCCACTTT.

CDR3 protein: CASEVTARGNEQFF. DNA for the CDR3: TGTGCCAGCGAGGTGACAGCCCGGGGGAATGAGCAGTTCTTC. This chain joins TRBV6-6 and TRBJ2-1, with D possibly matching TRBD2 (6 bases). Per the germline V gene, CDR1 is MNHNY and CDR2 is SVGAGI (reference sequence). The CDR3 runs 14 residues. Trimming took off 8 bases at V and 7 bases at J, with 18 bases between the two ends.

This clonotype came up many times. This chain uses TRBV7-6 with TRBJ2-7; TRBD1 is a possible D gene (6 bases). V was pared by 5 bases and J by 3 bases, with 17 bases between. The germline V gene has CDR1 SGHVS and CDR2 FNYEAQ. CDR3 length equals 15 residues. Written as DNA, the CDR3 is TGTGCCAGCAGCCTTCGAACAGGGCCAGGCTACGAGCAGTACTTC. Its translation: CASSLRTGPGYEQYF.

Only a few counts were recorded for this clonotype. Here the CDR3 reads CASSQQGGHQPQHF. The CDR3 nucleotides are TGTGCCAGCTCACAACAGGGTGGGCATCAGCCCCAGCATTTT. The chain joins TRBV18 to TRBJ1-5, with D maybe TRBD1 (6 bases). The CDR3 runs 14 residues. Deletions cut 4 bases from V and 5 bases from J, with 12 bases between. Looked up from germline, CDR1 is KGHSH and CDR2 is LQKENI. Variable domain in full (rest from reference TRBV18 and TRBJ1-5): NAGVMQNPRHLVRRRGQEARLRCSPMKGHSHVYWYRQLPEEGLKFMVYLQKENIIDESGMPKERFSAEFPKEGPSILRIQQVVRGDSAAYFCASSQQGGHQPQHFGDGTRLSIL.

Concerning this clonotype itself: This may be a read error, as it is one base from a much larger clone. The chain has TRBV7-2 and TRBJ2-1; 11 bases fit TRBD2. CDR1 is SGHTA, CDR2 FQGNSA, per germline. The J segment lost 7 bases and the V segment lost 8 bases, leaving 13 bases of the junction unmatched. CDR3 length: 16 residues. Here the CDR3 DNA reads TGTGCCAGCGGAGAGCCACCGGGACTAGCGGCTAATGAGCAGTTCTTC. Translated, it gives CASGEPPGLAANEQFF.

This clonotype has only a few counts. The chain carries TRBV2 and TRBJ1-1; 7 nucleotides align to TRBD1. Trimming removed 3 bases from V and 0 bases from J; junction bases left unmatched: 1. This CDR3 contains 14 residues. Germline CDR1 is SNHLY and CDR2 is FYNNEI. The CDR3 is CASSEGQMNTEAFF. The CDR3, as DNA: TGTGCCAGCAGTGAGGGACAGATGAACACTGAAGCTTTCTTT.

The chain combines TRBV20-1 with TRBJ1-1; TRBD1 is a possible D gene (5 bases). V was clipped by 0 bases and J by 1 base, with 15 bases between them. This CDR3 comprises 16 residues. CDR1 DFQATT and CDR2 SNEGSKA come from the germline V gene (reference sequence). This CDR3 is CSARDRSRRGNTEAFF. The CDR3 region has the DNA TGCAGTGCTAGAGATAGGAGTCGGAGGGGGAACACTGAAGCTTTCTTT.

The chain combines TRBV9 with TRBJ2-1; 7 bases align to TRBD1. The length of the CDR3 is 14 residues. Germline CDR1 and CDR2: SGDLS and YYNGEE. Trimming cost V 4 bases and J 10 bases; bases outside gene matches: 11. CDR3 amino acids: CASSPQGNTGEQFF. Here the CDR3 DNA reads TGTGCCAGCAGCCCACAGGGGAACACCGGGGAGCAGTTCTTC.

The V call is TRBV28, the J call TRBJ2-1; 8 nucleotides match TRBD2. Germline CDR1 and CDR2: MDHEN and SYDVKM. V gave up 2 bases and J gave up 4 bases; unmatched junction bases: 4. This CDR3 spans 15 amino acids. Written as DNA, the CDR3 is TGTGCCAGCAGTTTACATAGCGGGACATACAATGAGCAGTTCTTC. It codes for CASSLHSGTYNEQFF.

The chain uses TRBV12-3 or TRBV12-4 and TRBJ2-1; 14 bases agree with TRBD2. CDR3 length equals 18 residues. V shed 4 bases, J shed 5 bases, and the junction held 10 bases outside the gene matches. This chain's CDR3 is CASSWRGLAGGLHNEQFF. The CDR3 DNA sequence: TGTGCCAGCAGTTGGAGAGGACTAGCGGGAGGACTCCACAATGAGCAGTTCTTC.

This clonotype showed up just a few times. A read error may be the cause here, since a much bigger clone is one base away. This rearrangement joins TRBV7-9 to TRBJ2-1, with TRBD1 as a possible D gene (5 bases). CDR1 SEHNR and CDR2 FQNEAQ come from the germline V gene (reference sequence). Deletions cut 1 base from V and 6 bases from J, with 10 bases between. This CDR3 is built from 14 residues. The CDR3 spells CASSLGGHPNEQFF. In nucleotides, the CDR3 is TGTGCCAGCAGCTTAGGTGGACATCCCAATGAGCAGTTCTTC.

This clonotype was found many times. The chain has TRBV12-5 and TRBJ1-5; D gene uncertain. This CDR3 region has 15 residues. Germline CDR1 is LGHNT and CDR2 is FRNRAP. The germline V and J ends were trimmed by 1 base and 3 bases, with 10 bases remaining between them. The CDR3 nucleotides read TGTGCTAGTGGTTTGGGCAGCGCAAACAATCAGCCCCAGCATTTT. It specifies CASGLGSANNQPQHF.

The chain joins TRBV2 to TRBJ2-7; 11 bases align to TRBD1. CDR1 and CDR2 (germline): SNHLY, FYNNEI. Trimming removed 4 bases from V and 3 bases from J; junction bases left unmatched: 5. This CDR3 has 15 residues. This chain's CDR3 is CASSAVGTGGYEQYF. The CDR3 DNA reads as TGTGCCAGCAGTGCGGTTGGGACAGGGGGCTACGAGCAGTACTTC.

The chain employs TRBV7-9 and TRBJ1-1; 7 nucleotides agree with TRBD1. There are 15 residues in the CDR3. Germline V CDR1 and CDR2: SEHNR, FQNEAQ (reference sequence). V lost 4 bases, J lost 2 bases, and 7 bases stayed unmatched. The CDR3 protein is CASSSLGGLNTEAFF. CDR3 DNA sequence: TGTGCCAGCAGCTCCCTAGGGGGCTTAAACACTGAAGCTTTCTTT.

V usage is TRBV4-2 and J usage is TRBJ2-5; 15 bases map to TRBD2. There are 20 residues in the CDR3. CDR1 is LGHNA, CDR2 YNFKEQ, per germline. V lost 0 bases, J lost 0 bases, and 8 bases stayed unmatched. Here the CDR3 DNA reads TGTGCCAGCAGCCAAGAGATGAGGACTAGCGGGGGGGGGTACCAAGAGACCCAGTACTTC. Amino acid sequence: CASSQEMRTSGGGYQETQYF.

V is TRBV12-3 or TRBV12-4 and J is TRBJ2-5, with D perhaps given as TRBD1 or TRBD2 (5 bases each). CDR3 size: 14 residues. Between the trimmed V and J ends, which lost 6 bases and 2 bases, there was a span of 13 bases. The CDR3 sequence is CASRSEGIQETQYF. CDR3 sequence (DNA): TGTGCCAGCAGGTCAGAGGGGATACAAGAGACCCAGTACTTC.

Judged by abundance, this clonotype is medium-sized. Germline and junction disagree at one end, which may indicate a read error. This chain connects TRBV2 to TRBJ2-7; D ambiguous. The CDR3 runs to 12 residues. CDR1 is SNHLY, CDR2 FYNNEI, per germline. Written as DNA, the CDR3 is TGTGCCAGCAGTGTTTCAGTGGGCCACTTCGTCTTC. It yields the protein CASSVSVGHFVF.

The chain has TRBV24-1 and TRBJ1-2; 7 bases fit TRBD1. V was pared by 4 bases and J by 3 bases, with 7 bases of the junction left unmatched. This CDR3 contains 15 residues. Germline V gene data show CDR1 as KGHDR and CDR2 as SFDVKD. The CDR3 sequence: CATSDPGTDYYGYTF. The CDR3 DNA is TGTGCCACCAGTGACCCCGGGACAGACTACTATGGCTACACCTTC.

This clonotype was observed many times. The chain recombines TRBV2 with TRBJ2-3; a possible D gene is TRBD2 (6 bases). The CDR3 is 12 residues long. The germline V gene has CDR1 SNHLY and CDR2 FYNNEI. The V gene lost 9 bases and the J gene lost 3 bases, with 10 bases spanning the gap. Here the CDR3 DNA reads TGTGCCAGTCGGGAGCAAACAGATACGCAGTATTTT. Protein sequence: CASREQTDTQYF.

There are many counts of this clonotype. The chain combines TRBV11-2 with TRBJ1-2; 8 bases map to TRBD1. Germline assignment: CDR1 SGHAT and CDR2 FQNNGV. CDR3 length: 13 amino acids. Unmatched junction bases numbered 1, after V lost 3 bases and J lost 4 bases. The CDR3 sequence: CASSFRGLYGYTF. CDR3 sequence (DNA): TGTGCCAGCAGCTTCAGGGGGCTCTATGGCTACACCTTC.

In its sample, this clonotype was seen many times. J is TRBJ2-1 and V is TRBV20-1; 7 bases agree with TRBD1. CDR3 size: 12 residues. V trimming: 3 bases; J trimming: 6 bases; junction bases outside the gene matches: 2. CDR1 DFQATT and CDR2 SNEGSKA come from the germline V gene (reference sequence). CDR3 loop: CSARGQINEQFF. For the CDR3, the DNA is TGCAGTGCTAGGGGACAGATCAATGAGCAGTTCTTC.